This TCR beta chain was sequenced for a study of blood T cell repertoires in COVID-19. Study-level information: From the United States, Italy and Spain came samples of acute and convalescent COVID-19.

About this clone itself: The same CDR3 is also encoded by other DNA sequences in this sample.

V was trimmed by 7 bases and J by 5 bases, leaving 24 bases between them. Germline CDR1 is MGHRA and CDR2 is YSYEKL. The CDR3 spans 17 residues. In the original workflow: Scientists estimated how many nucleated cells there were by amplifying reference gene primers. Here immunoSEQ multiplex PCR was the method, and the copy in TCRdb shows in-frame clones only, minus some. V and J calls and clone size come straight from that table; D and trimming were deduced from the DNA. Of roughly 200,000 clones in the sample, 85% to 90% were seen once. The J gene is TRBJ2-1, the V gene TRBV4-1; weak D call: TRBD1 (5 bases). The sequencing sample was made of peripheral blood. The TCR comes from a man aged 50 or older with acute or convalescent COVID-19. CDR3 DNA sequence: TGCGCCAGCATCAAAACAGTTGGGGCCACCGCCAACAATGAGCAGTTCTTC. Translated, it gives CASIKTVGATANNEQFF.